The T cell receptor beta chain described here comes from a study of blood T cell repertoires in COVID-19. V dropped 0 bases and J dropped 4; count of bases not matched to a gene: 12. The germline CDR1 and CDR2 sequences are SGDLS and YYNGEE. CDR3 length equals 18 residues. Clones were read by immunoSEQ multiplex PCR, and TCRdb kept only the in-frame ones, dropping some. Altogether 150,000 to 200,000 clones are present, around 85% being singletons, with the ten largest covering roughly 12%. V is TRBV9 and J is TRBJ1-2; the match to TRBD1 covers 10 bases. The receptor was derived from a middle-aged man who had recovered from COVID-19. Material: peripheral blood. The CDR3: CASSVGPPTGGMIYGYTF. In DNA form, the CDR3 reads TGTGCCAGCAGCGTAGGGCCCCCGACAGGGGGCATGATCTATGGCTACACCTTC.